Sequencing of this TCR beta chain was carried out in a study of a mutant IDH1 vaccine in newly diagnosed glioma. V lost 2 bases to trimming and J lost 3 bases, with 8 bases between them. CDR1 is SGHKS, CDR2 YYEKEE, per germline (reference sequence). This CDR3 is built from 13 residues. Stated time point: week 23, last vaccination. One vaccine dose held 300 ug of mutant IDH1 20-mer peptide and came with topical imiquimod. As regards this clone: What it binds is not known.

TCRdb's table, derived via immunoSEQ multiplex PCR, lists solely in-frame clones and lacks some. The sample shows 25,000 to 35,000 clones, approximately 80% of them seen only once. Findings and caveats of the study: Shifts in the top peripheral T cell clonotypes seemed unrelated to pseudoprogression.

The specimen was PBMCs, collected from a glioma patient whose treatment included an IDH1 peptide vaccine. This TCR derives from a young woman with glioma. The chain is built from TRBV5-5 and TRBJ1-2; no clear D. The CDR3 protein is CASSLLEDYGYTF. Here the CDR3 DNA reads TGTGCCAGCAGCTTACTGGAGGACTATGGCTACACCTTC.